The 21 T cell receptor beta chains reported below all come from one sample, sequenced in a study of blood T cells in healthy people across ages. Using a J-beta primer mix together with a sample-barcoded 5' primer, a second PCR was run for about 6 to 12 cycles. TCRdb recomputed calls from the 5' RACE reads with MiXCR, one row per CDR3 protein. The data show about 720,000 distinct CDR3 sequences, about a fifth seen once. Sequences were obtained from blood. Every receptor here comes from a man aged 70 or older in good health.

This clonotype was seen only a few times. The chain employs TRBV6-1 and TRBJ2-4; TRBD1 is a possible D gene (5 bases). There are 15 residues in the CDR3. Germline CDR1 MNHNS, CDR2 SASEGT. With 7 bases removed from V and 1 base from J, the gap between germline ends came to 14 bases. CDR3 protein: CASTPNRLAKNIQYF. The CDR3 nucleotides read TGTGCCAGCACCCCCAACAGGCTGGCCAAAAACATTCAGTACTTC.

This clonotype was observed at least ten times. The CDR3 coding sequence is TGTGCCAGCAGTGCCAGCGCCAGGCAAGAGACCCAGTACTTC. Amino acid sequence: CASSASARQETQYF. The V gene is TRBV2, the J gene TRBJ2-5, with D unresolved. The CDR3 contains 14 residues. Trimming left V 4 bases short and J 2 bases short, with 11 bases between. Germline CDR1 is SNHLY and CDR2 is FYNNEI.

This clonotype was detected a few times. CDR3 amino acids: CASSLDEGLSWNIQYF. The CDR3 nucleotides are TGTGCCAGCAGCCTGGACGAGGGTCTAAGTTGGAACATTCAGTACTTC. J is TRBJ2-4 and V is TRBV12-3 or TRBV12-4; TRBD2 is a possible D gene (5 bases). Deletions cut 6 bases from V and 7 bases from J, with 22 bases between. This CDR3 contains 16 residues.

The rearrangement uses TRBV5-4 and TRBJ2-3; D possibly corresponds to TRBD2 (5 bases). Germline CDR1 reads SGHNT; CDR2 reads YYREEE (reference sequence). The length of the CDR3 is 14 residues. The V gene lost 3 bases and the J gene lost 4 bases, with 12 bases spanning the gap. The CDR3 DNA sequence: TGTGCCAGCAGCTCCGACCCCGGGGCAGATACGCAGTATTTT. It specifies CASSSDPGADTQYF.

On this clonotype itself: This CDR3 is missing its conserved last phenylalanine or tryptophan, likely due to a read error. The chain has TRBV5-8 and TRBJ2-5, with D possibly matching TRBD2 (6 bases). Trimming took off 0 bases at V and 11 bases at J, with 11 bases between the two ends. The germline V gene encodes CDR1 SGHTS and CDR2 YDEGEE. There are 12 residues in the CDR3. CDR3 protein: CASSLERAKQYV. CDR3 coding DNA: TGTGCCAGCAGCTTGGAGCGGGCTAAGCAGTACGTC.

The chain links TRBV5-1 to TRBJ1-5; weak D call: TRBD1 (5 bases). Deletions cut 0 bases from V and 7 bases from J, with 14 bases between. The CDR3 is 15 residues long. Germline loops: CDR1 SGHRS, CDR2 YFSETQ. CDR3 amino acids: CASSLEGALGQPQHF. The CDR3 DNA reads TGCGCCAGCAGCTTGGAAGGGGCCCTGGGGCAGCCCCAGCATTTT.

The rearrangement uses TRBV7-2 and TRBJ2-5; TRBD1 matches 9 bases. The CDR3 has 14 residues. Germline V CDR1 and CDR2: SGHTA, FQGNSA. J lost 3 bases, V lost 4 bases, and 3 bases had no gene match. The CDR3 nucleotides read TGTGCCAGCAGCTCCCGGACAGGGGAAGAGACCCAGTACTTC. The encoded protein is CASSSRTGEETQYF. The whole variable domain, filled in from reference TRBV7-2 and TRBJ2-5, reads GAGVSQSPSNKVTEKGKDVELRCDPISGHTALYWYRQSLGQGLEFLIYFQGNSAPDKSGLPSDRFSAERTGGSVSTLTIQRTQQEDSAVYLCASSSRTGEETQYFGPGTRLLVL.

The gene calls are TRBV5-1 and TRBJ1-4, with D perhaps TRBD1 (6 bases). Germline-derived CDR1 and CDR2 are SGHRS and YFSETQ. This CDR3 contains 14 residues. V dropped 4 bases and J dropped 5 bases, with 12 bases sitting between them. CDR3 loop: CASSQDSPNEKLFF. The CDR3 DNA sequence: TGCGCCAGCAGCCAGGACAGCCCCAATGAAAAACTGTTTTTT.

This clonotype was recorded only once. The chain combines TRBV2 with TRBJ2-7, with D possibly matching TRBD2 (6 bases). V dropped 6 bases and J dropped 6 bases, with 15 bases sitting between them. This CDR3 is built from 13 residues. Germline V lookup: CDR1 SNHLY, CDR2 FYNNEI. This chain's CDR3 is CASRPRGGGEQYV. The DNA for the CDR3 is TGTGCCAGCAGACCTAGGGGAGGAGGCGAGCAGTACGTC.

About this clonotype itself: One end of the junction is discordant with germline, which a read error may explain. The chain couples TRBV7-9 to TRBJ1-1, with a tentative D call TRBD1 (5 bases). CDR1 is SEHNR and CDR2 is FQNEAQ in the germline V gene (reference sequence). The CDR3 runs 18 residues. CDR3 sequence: CACSLDRVAGPMNTEAFF. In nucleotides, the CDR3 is TGTGCCTGCAGCTTAGATCGAGTCGCAGGGCCTATGAACACTGAAGCTTTCTTT.

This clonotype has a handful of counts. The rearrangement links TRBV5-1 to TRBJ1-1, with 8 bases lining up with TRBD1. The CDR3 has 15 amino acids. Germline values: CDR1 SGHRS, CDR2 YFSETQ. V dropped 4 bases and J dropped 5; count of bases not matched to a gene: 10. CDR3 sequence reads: CASSRGQGGGTEAFF. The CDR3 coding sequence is TGCGCCAGCAGCCGCGGACAGGGAGGAGGAACTGAAGCTTTCTTT.

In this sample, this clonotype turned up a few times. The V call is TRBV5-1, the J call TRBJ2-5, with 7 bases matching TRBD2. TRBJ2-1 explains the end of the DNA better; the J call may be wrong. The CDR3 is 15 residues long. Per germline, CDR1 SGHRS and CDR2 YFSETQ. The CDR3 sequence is CASSRVTSDYNEQFF. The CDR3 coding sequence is TGCGCCAGCTCGAGGGTAACTAGCGACTACAATGAGCAGTTCTTC.

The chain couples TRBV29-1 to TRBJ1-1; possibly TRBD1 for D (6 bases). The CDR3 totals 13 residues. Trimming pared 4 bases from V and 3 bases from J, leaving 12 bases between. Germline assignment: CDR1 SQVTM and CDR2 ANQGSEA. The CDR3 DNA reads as TGCAGCGTTGTTTGGGGGCAGGACACTGAAGCTTTCTTT. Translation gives CSVVWGQDTEAFF. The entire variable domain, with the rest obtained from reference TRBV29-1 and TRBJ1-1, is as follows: SAVISQKPSRDICQRGTSLTIQCQVDSQVTMMFWYRQQPGQSLTLIATANQGSEATYESGFVIDKFPISRPNLTFSTLTVSNMSPEDSSIYLCSVVWGQDTEAFFGQGTRLTVV.

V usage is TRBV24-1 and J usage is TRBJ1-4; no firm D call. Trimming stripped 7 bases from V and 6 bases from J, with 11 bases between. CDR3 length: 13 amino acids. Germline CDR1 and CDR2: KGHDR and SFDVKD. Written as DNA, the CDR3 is TGTGCCACCAGGAGCGGGAGAGATGAAAAACTGTTTTTT. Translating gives CATRSGRDEKLFF.

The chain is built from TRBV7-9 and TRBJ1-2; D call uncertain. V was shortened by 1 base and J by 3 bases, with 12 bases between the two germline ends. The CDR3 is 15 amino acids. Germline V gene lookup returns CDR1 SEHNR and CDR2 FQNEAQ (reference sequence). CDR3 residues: CASSLENSPYYGYTF. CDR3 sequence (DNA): TGTGCCAGCAGCTTAGAAAACAGTCCTTACTATGGCTACACCTTC. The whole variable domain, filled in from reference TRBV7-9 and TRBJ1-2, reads DTGVSQNPRHKITKRGQNVTFRCDPISEHNRLYWYRQTLGQGPEFLTYFQNEAQLEKSRLLSDRFSAERPKGSFSTLEIQRTEQGDSAMYLCASSLENSPYYGYTFGSGTRLTVV.

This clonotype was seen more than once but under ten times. CDR3 protein: CASSLAATPSEQFF. The DNA for the CDR3 is TGTGCCAGCAGCTTGGCAGCAACCCCTAGTGAGCAGTTCTTC. The chain is built from TRBV7-3 and TRBJ2-1; no reliable D call. Germline assignment: CDR1 SGHTA and CDR2 FQGTGA. The CDR3 runs 14 residues. V lost 3 bases and J lost 9, with 15 bases in between.

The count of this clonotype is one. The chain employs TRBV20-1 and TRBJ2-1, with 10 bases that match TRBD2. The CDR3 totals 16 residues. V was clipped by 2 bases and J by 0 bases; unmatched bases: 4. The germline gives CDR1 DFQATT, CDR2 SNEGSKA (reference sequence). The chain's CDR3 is CSARKASGSSYNEQFF. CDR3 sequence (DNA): TGCAGTGCTAGAAAGGCTAGCGGGAGCTCCTACAATGAGCAGTTCTTC.

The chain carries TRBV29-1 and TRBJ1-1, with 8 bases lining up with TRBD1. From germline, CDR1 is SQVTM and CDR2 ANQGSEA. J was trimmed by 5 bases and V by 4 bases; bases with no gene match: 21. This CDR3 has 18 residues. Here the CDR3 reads CSVGGKRTGSLRKTEAFF. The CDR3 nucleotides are TGCAGCGTTGGGGGGAAACGGACAGGGAGTTTAAGGAAGACTGAAGCTTTCTTT.

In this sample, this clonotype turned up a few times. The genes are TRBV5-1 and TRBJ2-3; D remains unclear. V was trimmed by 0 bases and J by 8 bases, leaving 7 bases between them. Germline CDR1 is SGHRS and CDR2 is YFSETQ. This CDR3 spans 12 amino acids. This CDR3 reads CASSLGSGTQYF. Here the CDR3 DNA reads TGCGCCAGCAGCTTGGGATCCGGTACGCAGTATTTT.

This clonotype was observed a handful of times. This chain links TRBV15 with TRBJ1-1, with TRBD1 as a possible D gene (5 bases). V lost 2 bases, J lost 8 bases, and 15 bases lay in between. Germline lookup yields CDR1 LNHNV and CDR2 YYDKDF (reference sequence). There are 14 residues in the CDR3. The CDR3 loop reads CATSRLGGTSEAFF. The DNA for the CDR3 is TGTGCCACCAGCAGACTCGGGGGGACGTCGGAAGCTTTCTTT.

The CDR3 loop is CSASEGREKLFF. Written as DNA, the CDR3 is TGCAGTGCTAGTGAGGGCCGTGAAAAACTGTTTTTT. The genes are TRBV20-1 and TRBJ1-4; D remains unclear. The CDR3 runs to 12 residues. The germline CDR1 and CDR2 sequences are DFQATT and SNEGSKA (reference sequence). Deletions cut 3 bases from V and 7 bases from J, with 9 bases between.